These 9 T cell receptor beta chains were sequenced from one sample in a study of control samples from healthy donors and cancer patients. Here immunoSEQ multiplex PCR was the method, and the copy in TCRdb shows in-frame clones only, minus some. The sample includes around 200,000 clones, roughly 91% of them seen just once. Sequences were obtained from blood. The source is a woman in her twenties or thirties in good health.

CDR3 sequence reads: CASSVRTITDTQYF. DNA of the CDR3: TGTGCCAGTAGTGTACGGACTATTACAGATACGCAGTATTTT. The gene calls are TRBV19 and TRBJ2-3, with TRBD2 as a possible D gene (6 bases). Trimming cost V 5 bases and J 3 bases, with 12 bases left between them. The CDR3 totals 14 residues. Germline V gene data show CDR1 as LNHDA and CDR2 as SQIVND (reference sequence). The full variable domain, in which reference TRBV19 and TRBJ2-3 provide the parts outside the CDR3, is DGGITQSPKYLFRKEGQNVTLSCEQNLNHDAMYWYRQDPGQGLRLIYYSQIVNDFQKGDIAEGYSVSREKKESFPLTVTSAQKNPTAFYLCASSVRTITDTQYFGPGTRLTVL.

The chain employs TRBV4-3 and TRBJ1-1; possible D gene TRBD1, 6 bases. Trimming pared 4 bases from V and 3 bases from J, leaving 9 bases between. The CDR3 loop spans 13 amino acids. Germline loops: CDR1 LGHNA, CDR2 YSLEER. CDR3 loop: CASSRRGDTEAFF. In DNA, the CDR3 is TGCGCCAGCAGCCGCAGGGGTGACACTGAAGCTTTCTTT.

The count of this clone is one. The chain links TRBV6-1 to TRBJ2-1; 7 nucleotides match TRBD2. The V and J ends lost 2 bases and 1 base, in that order; junction bases with no gene match: 2. Per the germline V gene, CDR1 is MNHNS and CDR2 is SASEGT. This CDR3 has 15 residues. The CDR3 spells CASSEQRGSYNEQFF. The DNA for the CDR3 is TGTGCCAGCAGTGAACAGCGGGGATCCTACAATGAGCAGTTCTTC.

This sequence joins TRBV24-1 and TRBJ1-2; the match to TRBD1 covers 9 bases. The CDR3 is 18 residues long. V lost 3 bases to trimming and J lost 0 bases; unmatched junction nucleotides: 10. Germline V gene data show CDR1 as KGHDR and CDR2 as SFDVKD. This CDR3 is CATSDNRDRAPSNYGYTF. The CDR3 bases are TGTGCCACCAGTGATAATCGGGACAGGGCCCCGTCTAACTATGGCTACACCTTC.

The chain employs TRBV2 and TRBJ1-1; 9 bases align to TRBD1. Germline assignment: CDR1 SNHLY and CDR2 FYNNEI. This CDR3 has 14 amino acids. J was trimmed by 1 base and V by 6 bases; bases with no gene match: 3. CDR3 sequence: CASRADRGNTEAFF. CDR3 nucleotides: TGTGCCAGCAGGGCGGACAGGGGGAACACTGAAGCTTTCTTT.

The chain combines TRBV7-2 with TRBJ2-5, with TRBD2 matching 16 bases. V lost 5 bases to trimming and J lost 5 bases; unmatched junction nucleotides: 8. This CDR3 region has 17 residues. The germline CDR1 and CDR2 sequences are SGHTA and FQGNSA. The CDR3 nucleotides are TGTGCCAGCAGCCCCCCGGGACTAGCGGGAGGGGGGGAGACCCAGTACTTC. Translated, it gives CASSPPGLAGGGETQYF.

In DNA form, the CDR3 reads TGTGCCACCAGTGATTTGGGGACGGCTAACAATGAGCAGTTCTTC. Encoded protein: CATSDLGTANNEQFF. The chain has TRBV24-1 and TRBJ2-1; either TRBD1 or TRBD2 may supply D (5 bases each). Trimming cost V 0 bases and J 5 bases, with 10 bases left between them. Germline loops: CDR1 KGHDR, CDR2 SFDVKD. The CDR3 is made up of 15 amino acids.

This clone was picked up a small number of times. Different DNA sequences within this sample yield the same CDR3. J is TRBJ1-3 and V is TRBV5-1; D is possibly TRBD1 (6 bases). Germline-derived CDR1 and CDR2 are SGHRS and YFSETQ. The CDR3 runs to 13 residues. Between the trimmed V and J ends, which lost 2 bases and 4 bases, there was a span of 7 bases. CDR3 residues: CASSLQGGNTIYF. In DNA, the CDR3 is TGCGCCAGCAGCTTACAGGGCGGAAACACCATATATTTT.

This clone was seen more than once but under ten times. The V call is TRBV11-2, the J call TRBJ1-2; no firm D call. CDR1 and CDR2 (germline): SGHAT, FQNNGV. Trimming shortened V by 5 bases and J by 3 bases, and 7 bases separated the two germline ends. CDR3 length: 12 amino acids. The CDR3 protein is CASSGNYYGYTF. CDR3 bases: TGTGCCAGCAGCGGAAACTACTATGGCTACACCTTC. The variable domain in full, completed from reference TRBV11-2 and TRBJ1-2, reads EAGVAQSPRYKIIEKRQSVAFWCNPISGHATLYWYQQILGQGPKLLIQFQNNGVVDDSQLPKDRFSAERLKGVDSTLKIQPAKLEDSAVYLCASSGNYYGYTFGSGTRLTVV.